What follows are 23 T cell receptor beta chains derived from one specimen sequenced in a study of T cell changes during pregnancy in multiple sclerosis. Profiling relied on immunoSEQ multiplex PCR, and the TCRdb table lists in-frame clones only, not all of them. The table has about 64,000 clones, roughly 92% seen once. The material sequenced was peripheral blood, taken in the second trimester of pregnancy. These receptors were collected from a female donor with multiple sclerosis, enrolled in a pregnancy study.

This chain links TRBV7-8 with TRBJ1-2, with 9 bases that match TRBD1. Germline V CDR1 and CDR2: SGHVS, FQNEAQ. J gave up 2 bases and V 6 bases, and 13 bases lay outside the gene matches. CDR3 size: 17 residues. The chain's CDR3 is CASSYAMVGQGNYGYTF. CDR3 nucleotides: TGTGCCAGCAGTTATGCCATGGTGGGACAGGGAAACTATGGCTACACCTTC.

The V gene is TRBV7-2, the J gene TRBJ1-5, with D possibly being TRBD1 (5 bases). Germline V gene sequence: CDR1 SGHTA, CDR2 FQGNSA. The CDR3 extends over 13 amino acids. Trimming removed 5 bases from V and 3 bases from J, with 8 bases in between. For the CDR3, the DNA is TGTGCCAGCAGCGGGGCTTTCAATCAGCCCCAGCATTTT. Encoded protein: CASSGAFNQPQHF.

The chain uses TRBV7-8 and TRBJ2-7; the D is unclear. The CDR3 contains 12 residues. Germline CDR1 is SGHVS and CDR2 is FQNEAQ. Trimming shortened V by 1 base and J by 9 bases, and 10 bases separated the two germline ends. CDR3 sequence (DNA): TGTGCCAGCAGCTTAGAGCACGCCCCGCAGTACTTC. This encodes CASSLEHAPQYF.

The table lists this clone with a count of one. This chain uses TRBV6-1 with TRBJ1-5; D not resolved. V was shortened by 2 bases and J by 1 base, with 9 bases between the two germline ends. This CDR3 comprises 15 residues. Germline assignment: CDR1 MNHNS and CDR2 SASEGT. In DNA, the CDR3 is TGTGCCAGCAGTGAACTGGGCTGGAGCAATCAGCCCCAGCATTTT. It codes for CASSELGWSNQPQHF.

The chain recombines TRBV7-2 with TRBJ2-1, with 13 bases fitting TRBD2. Germline trimming cut 5 bases from V and 7 bases from J; bases unmatched to any gene: 5. Per the germline V gene, CDR1 is SGHTA and CDR2 is FQGNSA. The CDR3 contains 15 residues. CDR3 protein: CASSPETSGRNEQFF. The CDR3 DNA sequence: TGTGCCAGCAGCCCCGAGACTAGCGGGAGGAATGAGCAGTTCTTC. The full variable domain, with the rest looked up from reference TRBV7-2 and TRBJ2-1, is GAGVSQSPSNKVTEKGKDVELRCDPISGHTALYWYRQSLGQGLEFLIYFQGNSAPDKSGLPSDRFSAERTGGSVSTLTIQRTQQEDSAVYLCASSPETSGRNEQFFGPGTRLTVL.

The chain links TRBV29-1 to TRBJ2-1, with D perhaps matching TRBD2 (5 bases). The V end was cut by 1 base, the J end by 2 bases, with 6 bases between. CDR1 SQVTM and CDR2 ANQGSEA come from the germline V gene. The CDR3 is 13 residues long. The CDR3 is CSVEGTAYNEQFF. In nucleotides, the CDR3 is TGCAGCGTTGAAGGGACTGCCTACAATGAGCAGTTCTTC.

V and J are TRBV7-9 and TRBJ2-5, with D maybe TRBD2 (5 bases). V lost 5 bases to trimming and J lost 5 bases, with 18 bases between them. The germline CDR1 and CDR2 sequences are SEHNR and FQNEAQ (reference sequence). This CDR3 has 15 amino acids. The CDR3 loop reads CASSLSLMTGETQYF. The DNA of the CDR3 is TGTGCCAGCAGCCTGTCACTCATGACGGGGGAGACCCAGTACTTC.

V gene TRBV19 combines with J gene TRBJ2-7; D ambiguous. V was shortened by 1 base and J by 5 bases, with 9 bases between the two germline ends. Germline CDR1 is LNHDA and CDR2 is SQIVND (reference sequence). The CDR3 totals 13 residues. The DNA of the CDR3 is TGTGCCAGTAGTATAGCCTTGTCCCACGAGCAGTACTTC. As protein: CASSIALSHEQYF.

The chain couples TRBV6-1 to TRBJ2-7; D might be TRBD2 (6 bases). V lost 8 bases and J lost 0, with 11 bases in between. The CDR3 contains 13 residues. The germline gives CDR1 MNHNS, CDR2 SASEGT. In DNA, the CDR3 is TGTGCCAGCGGCTTAGCGGCCTCCTACGAGCAGTACTTC. This codes for CASGLAASYEQYF.

In this sample, this clone turned up a few times. The rearrangement joins TRBV2 to TRBJ1-3; tentatively, D is TRBD1 (5 bases). Trimming shortened V by 7 bases and J by 2 bases, and 12 bases separated the two germline ends. CDR3 length: 14 amino acids. Germline CDR1 and CDR2: SNHLY and FYNNEI. The CDR3 DNA sequence: TGTGCCAGCACGGCCGCAGGGCCTGGAAACACCATATATTTT. It yields the protein CASTAAGPGNTIYF.

The rearrangement links TRBV5-1 to TRBJ2-1; 7 positions agree with TRBD1. This CDR3 has 15 amino acids. V dropped 7 bases and J dropped 3; count of bases not matched to a gene: 10. Germline-derived CDR1 and CDR2 are SGHRS and YFSETQ. The CDR3 loop reads CASCSGTDIYNEQFF. CDR3 nucleotides: TGCGCCAGCTGCTCCGGGACAGATATCTACAATGAGCAGTTCTTC.

V gene TRBV14 combines with J gene TRBJ2-7; weak D call: TRBD2 (5 bases). Germline V gene data show CDR1 as SGHDN and CDR2 as FVKESK. The V end lost 3 bases, the J end lost 4 bases, and 13 bases lay between the germline ends. The CDR3 totals 14 residues. CDR3 amino acids: CASSQSGVGYEQYF. CDR3 coding DNA: TGTGCCAGCAGCCAGAGCGGAGTGGGATACGAGCAGTACTTC.

The chain couples TRBV18 to TRBJ2-7; a possible D gene is TRBD1 (5 bases). Trimming cost V 2 bases and J 2 bases, with 10 bases left between them. The CDR3 contains 14 residues. Germline CDR1 KGHSH, CDR2 LQKENI. CDR3 nucleotide sequence: TGTGCCAGCTCACCAGTGACAGAGACCTACGAGCAGTACTTC. Translated, it gives CASSPVTETYEQYF.

This chain joins TRBV7-9 and TRBJ1-1, with D possibly TRBD1 on 6 matching bases. V was cut by 3 bases and J by 1 base, with 12 bases left in between. The CDR3 loop spans 15 amino acids. Germline V CDR1 and CDR2: SEHNR, FQNEAQ (reference sequence). In nucleotides, the CDR3 is TGTGCCAGCAGCTTGACAGGTGGAGGGAACACTGAAGCTTTCTTT. Its protein product is CASSLTGGGNTEAFF. Drawing the rest from reference TRBV7-9 and TRBJ1-1, the complete variable domain is DTGVSQNPRHKITKRGQNVTFRCDPISEHNRLYWYRQTLGQGPEFLTYFQNEAQLEKSRLLSDRFSAERPKGSFSTLEIQRTEQGDSAMYLCASSLTGGGNTEAFFGQGTRLTVV.

The J gene is TRBJ1-1, the V gene TRBV7-2; the D gene is possibly TRBD1 (5 bases). This CDR3 comprises 14 residues. Trimming pared 3 bases from V and 3 bases from J, leaving 11 bases between. The germline V gene encodes CDR1 SGHTA and CDR2 FQGNSA. This chain's CDR3 is CASSFVQGDTEAFF. The CDR3 DNA reads as TGTGCCAGCAGCTTCGTCCAGGGCGACACTGAAGCTTTCTTT.

The genes are TRBV29-1 and TRBJ2-3; 7 positions match TRBD2. This CDR3 region has 18 residues. Looked up from germline, CDR1 is SQVTM and CDR2 is ANQGSEA. V dropped 0 bases and J dropped 0; count of bases not matched to a gene: 12. For the CDR3, the DNA is TGCAGCGTTGAAGATTGGGGGGGTCTGCTAGCAAGCACAGATACGCAGTATTTT. Translating gives CSVEDWGGLLASTDTQYF.

The chain recombines TRBV6-1 with TRBJ2-7; tentatively, D is TRBD1 (6 bases). This CDR3 region has 13 residues. The V end lost 7 bases, the J end lost 1 base, and 11 bases lay between the germline ends. The germline gives CDR1 MNHNS, CDR2 SASEGT. CDR3 bases: TGTGCCAGCACACTAGGACAGTCCTACGAGCAGTACTTC. This sequence encodes CASTLGQSYEQYF.

This chain joins TRBV4-3 and TRBJ1-3, with D unclear. Germline-derived CDR1 and CDR2 are LGHNA and YSLEER. There are 15 residues in the CDR3. The V and J ends lost 0 bases and 1 base respectively, with 7 bases between them. CDR3 nucleotides: TGCGCCAGCAGCCAAGAACTTACGTCTGGAAACACCATATATTTT. Residues: CASSQELTSGNTIYF.

The V call is TRBV4-1, the J call TRBJ2-2; D is unresolved. This CDR3 comprises 13 residues. Trimming took 4 bases from V and 5 from J, leaving 8 bases between them. Germline assignment: CDR1 MGHRA and CDR2 YSYEKL. CDR3 in amino acids: CASSRPRTGELFF. CDR3 nucleotide sequence: TGCGCCAGCAGCCGCCCGAGGACCGGGGAGCTGTTTTTT.

The chain is built from TRBV5-6 and TRBJ2-1; unclear D gene. CDR3 length equals 13 residues. The germline V gene encodes CDR1 SGHDT and CDR2 YYEEEE. Deletions cut 5 bases from V and 4 bases from J, with 10 bases between. The CDR3 DNA reads as TGTGCCAGCAGTTTCGACTTATACAATGAGCAGTTCTTC. Protein sequence: CASSFDLYNEQFF.

The chain has TRBV5-1 and TRBJ1-5; D is uncertain. V was clipped by 0 bases and J by 5 bases, with 12 bases between them. Germline-derived CDR1 and CDR2 are SGHRS and YFSETQ. This CDR3 contains 15 residues. The CDR3 is CASSLDGRGHQPQHF. CDR3 DNA sequence: TGCGCCAGCAGCTTGGATGGCAGAGGGCATCAGCCCCAGCATTTT. Combining the CDR3 with reference TRBV5-1 and TRBJ1-5 gives the whole variable domain KAGVTQTPRYLIKTRGQQVTLSCSPISGHRSVSWYQQTPGQGLQFLFEYFSETQRNKGNFPGRFSGRQFSNSRSEMNVSTLELGDSALYLCASSLDGRGHQPQHFGDGTRLSIL.

The V gene is TRBV5-1, the J gene TRBJ1-6; tentatively, D is TRBD1 (6 bases). Germline V lookup: CDR1 SGHRS, CDR2 YFSETQ. Trimming removed 4 bases at V and 10 bases at J, with 15 bases between. CDR3 size: 14 residues. DNA of the CDR3: TGCGCCAGCAGCCTCGGACAGCGGCGGTCACCCCTCCACTTT. Residues: CASSLGQRRSPLHF.

V is TRBV6-5 and J is TRBJ1-1; 9 bases agree with TRBD1. The CDR3 sequence is 12 residues long. Unmatched junction bases numbered 1, after V lost 5 bases and J lost 6 bases. Germline V lookup: CDR1 MNHEY, CDR2 SVGAGI. DNA of the CDR3: TGTGCCAGCAGTAGACAGGGGGCTGAAGCTTTCTTT. It yields the protein CASSRQGAEAFF.